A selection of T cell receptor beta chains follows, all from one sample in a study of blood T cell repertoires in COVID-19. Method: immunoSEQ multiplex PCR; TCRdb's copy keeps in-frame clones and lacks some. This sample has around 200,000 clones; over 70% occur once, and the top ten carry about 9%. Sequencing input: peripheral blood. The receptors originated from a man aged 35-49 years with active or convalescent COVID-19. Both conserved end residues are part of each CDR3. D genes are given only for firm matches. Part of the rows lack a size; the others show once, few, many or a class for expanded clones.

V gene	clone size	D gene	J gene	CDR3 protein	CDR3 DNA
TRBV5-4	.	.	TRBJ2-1	CASSPDRRGYNEQFF	TGTGCCAGCAGCCCGGACAGGAGGGGATACAATGAGCAGTTCTTC
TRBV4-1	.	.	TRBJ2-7	CASSQTASEGEQYF	TGCGCCAGCAGCCAAACAGCCTCCGAGGGCGAGCAGTACTTC
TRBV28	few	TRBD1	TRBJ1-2	CASRHLDWTGGERGYTF	TGTGCCAGCAGGCACCTGGACTGGACAGGGGGAGAAAGGGGCTACACCTTC
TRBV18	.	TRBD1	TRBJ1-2	CASSPGTDTTNYGYTF	TGTGCCAGCTCACCGGGGACAGATACAACTAACTATGGCTACACCTTC
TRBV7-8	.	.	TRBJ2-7	CASSLAEGGYEQYF	TGTGCCAGCAGCTTAGCCGAGGGTGGCTACGAGCAGTACTTC
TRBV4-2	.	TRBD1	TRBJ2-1	CASSPRQGNYEQFF	TGTGCCAGCAGCCCGAGACAGGGGAACTATGAGCAGTTCTTC
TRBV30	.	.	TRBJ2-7	CAWSETYEQYF	TGTGCCTGGAGTGAGACATACGAGCAGTACTTC
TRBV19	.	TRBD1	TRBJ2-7	CASSPSTGDREQYF	TGTGCCAGTAGCCCCTCGACAGGGGACAGGGAGCAGTACTTC
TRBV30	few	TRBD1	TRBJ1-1	CAWSHRGETEAFF	TGTGCCTGGAGTCACAGGGGAGAGACTGAAGCTTTCTTT
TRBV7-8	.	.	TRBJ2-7	CASSTTTGYYEQYF	TGTGCCAGCAGCACGACGACGGGTTACTACGAGCAGTACTTC
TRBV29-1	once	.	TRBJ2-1	CSARGGNEQFF	TGCAGCGCCAGGGGCGGAAATGAGCAGTTCTTC
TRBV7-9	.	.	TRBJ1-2	CASSPQGSYGYTF	TGTGCCAGCAGCCCGCAGGGGTCATATGGCTACACCTTC
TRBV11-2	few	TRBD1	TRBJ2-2	CASSLTGEGTGELFF	TGTGCCAGCAGCCTTACAGGGGAAGGCACCGGGGAGCTGTTTTTT
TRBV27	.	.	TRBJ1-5	CASSLEGVGNQPQHF	TGTGCCAGCAGCCTGGAGGGAGTTGGCAATCAGCCCCAGCATTTT
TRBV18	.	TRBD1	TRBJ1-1	CASSPGQGVGTEAFF	TGTGCCAGCTCACCCGGACAGGGGGTGGGCACTGAAGCTTTCTTT
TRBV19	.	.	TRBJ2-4	CASSTVYGNIQYF	TGTGCCAGTAGTACTGTTTATGGCAACATTCAGTACTTC
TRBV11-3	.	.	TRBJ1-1	CASSLDGVRHSRNTEAFF	TGTGCCAGCAGCTTAGATGGTGTTCGGCACAGTAGGAACACTGAAGCTTTCTTT
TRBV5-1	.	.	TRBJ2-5	CASSGGQFQETQYF	TGCGCCAGCAGCGGAGGACAGTTCCAAGAGACCCAGTACTTC
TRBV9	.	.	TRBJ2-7	CASSVEDSTYEQYF	TGTGCCAGCAGCGTCGAGGACAGTACCTACGAGCAGTACTTC
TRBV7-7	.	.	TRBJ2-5	CASSLLPQETQYF	TGTGCTAGCAGCTTACTACCCCAAGAGACCCAGTACTTC
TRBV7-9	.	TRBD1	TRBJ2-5	CASSPNRGGLQETQYF	TGTGCCAGCAGCCCAAACAGGGGCGGCCTACAAGAGACCCAGTACTTC
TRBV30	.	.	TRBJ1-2	CAWSGLYGYTF	TGTGCCTGGAGTGGACTCTATGGCTACACCTTC
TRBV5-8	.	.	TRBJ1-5	CASTTRIQGWDQPQHF	TGTGCCAGCACCACTCGGATACAGGGTTGGGATCAGCCCCAGCATTTT
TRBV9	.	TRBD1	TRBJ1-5	CASSPGVSGGQPQHF	TGTGCCAGCAGCCCCGGGGTCTCAGGGGGACAGCCCCAGCATTTT
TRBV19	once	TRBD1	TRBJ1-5	CASTLLQGGNQPQHF	TGTGCCAGTACCCTCCTACAGGGGGGCAATCAGCCCCAGCATTTT
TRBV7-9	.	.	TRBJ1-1	CASSQARGANTEAFF	TGTGCCAGCAGCCAAGCCAGGGGCGCGAACACTGAAGCTTTCTTT
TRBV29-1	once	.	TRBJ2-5	CSVGRDYQETQYF	TGCAGCGTTGGCCGGGACTACCAAGAGACCCAGTACTTC
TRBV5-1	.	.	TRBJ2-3	CASSSSGPSTDTQYF	TGCGCCAGCAGCTCGAGCGGGCCGAGCACAGATACGCAGTATTTT
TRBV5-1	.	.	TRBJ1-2	CASSIGVRVIDGYTF	TGCGCCAGCAGCATAGGGGTCCGCGTTATAGATGGCTACACCTTC
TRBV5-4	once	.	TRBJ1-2	CASSHFVDTPNYGYTF	TGTGCCAGCAGCCACTTTGTTGACACCCCGAACTATGGCTACACCTTC
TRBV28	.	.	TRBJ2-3	CASSADWTDTQYF	TGTGCCAGCAGTGCTGACTGGACAGATACGCAGTATTTT
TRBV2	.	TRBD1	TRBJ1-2	CASSARTGPNYGYTF	TGTGCCAGCAGTGCGAGGACAGGCCCGAACTATGGCTACACCTTC
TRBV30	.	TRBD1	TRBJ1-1	CAWRRQGPGTEAFF	TGTGCCTGGAGGCGACAGGGGCCCGGCACTGAAGCTTTCTTT
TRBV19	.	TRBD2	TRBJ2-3	CASTPLGGLDTQYF	TGTGCCAGTACCCCACTGGGAGGGCTTGATACGCAGTATTTT
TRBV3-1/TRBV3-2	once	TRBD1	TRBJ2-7	CASSPRTGEAYEQYF	TGTGCCAGCAGTCCTCGGACAGGGGAGGCTTACGAGCAGTACTTC
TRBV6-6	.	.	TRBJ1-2	CASRQARQYGYTF	TGTGCCAGCAGACAGGCGCGGCAGTATGGCTACACCTTC
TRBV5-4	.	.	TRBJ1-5	CASLPGITRVDSNQPQHF	TGTGCCAGCCTGCCGGGGATTACCCGTGTTGATAGCAATCAGCCCCAGCATTTT
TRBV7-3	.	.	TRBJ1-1	CASSSHGGGTEAFF	TGTGCCAGCAGCTCCCACGGCGGGGGGACTGAAGCTTTCTTT
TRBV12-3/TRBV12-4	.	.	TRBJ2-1	CASSLDFYNEQFF	TGTGCCAGCAGTTTGGACTTTTACAATGAGCAGTTCTTC
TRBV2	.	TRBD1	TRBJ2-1	CASRPDRGTYNEQFF	TGTGCCAGCAGGCCAGACAGGGGCACCTACAATGAGCAGTTCTTC